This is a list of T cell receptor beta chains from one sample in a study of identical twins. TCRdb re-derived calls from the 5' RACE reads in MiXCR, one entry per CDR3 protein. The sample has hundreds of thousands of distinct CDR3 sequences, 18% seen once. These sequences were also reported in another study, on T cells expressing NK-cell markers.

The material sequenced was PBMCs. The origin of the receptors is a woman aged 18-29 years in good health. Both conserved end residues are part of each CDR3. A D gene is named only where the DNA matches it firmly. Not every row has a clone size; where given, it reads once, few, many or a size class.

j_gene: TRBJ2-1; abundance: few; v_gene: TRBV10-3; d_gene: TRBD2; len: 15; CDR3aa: CAISEGLADNNEQFF; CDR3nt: TGTGCCATCAGTGAAGGACTAGCGGACAACAATGAGCAGTTCTTC
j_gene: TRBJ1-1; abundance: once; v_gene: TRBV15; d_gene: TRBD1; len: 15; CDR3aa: CATSRRDRGPPKAFF; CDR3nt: TGTGCCACCAGCAGAAGGGACAGGGGGCCTCCGAAGGCTTTCTTT
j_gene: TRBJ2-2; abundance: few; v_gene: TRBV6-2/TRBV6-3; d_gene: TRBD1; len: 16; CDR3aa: CASSYLRTGTSGELFF; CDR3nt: TGTGCCAGCAGTTACCTCCGGACAGGGACGTCCGGGGAGCTGTTTTTT
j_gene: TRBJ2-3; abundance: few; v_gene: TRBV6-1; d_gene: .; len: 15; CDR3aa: CASSDTTASTDTQYF; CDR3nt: TGTGCCAGCAGTGATACGACGGCTAGCACAGATACGCAGTATTTT
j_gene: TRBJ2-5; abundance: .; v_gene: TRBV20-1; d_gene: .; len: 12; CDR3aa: CGYGVIGETQYF; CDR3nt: TGCGGGTATGGGGTGATTGGCGAGACCCAGTACTTC
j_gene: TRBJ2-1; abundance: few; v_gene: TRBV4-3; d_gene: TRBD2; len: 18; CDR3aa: CASSQVFGRLAGYNEQFF; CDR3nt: TGCGCCAGCAGCCAAGTGTTTGGAAGATTAGCGGGGTACAATGAGCAGTTCTTC
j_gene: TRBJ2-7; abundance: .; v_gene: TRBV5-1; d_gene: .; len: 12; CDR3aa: CASSRPGDEQYF; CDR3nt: TGCGCCAGCAGCAGGCCCGGGGACGAGCAGTACTTC
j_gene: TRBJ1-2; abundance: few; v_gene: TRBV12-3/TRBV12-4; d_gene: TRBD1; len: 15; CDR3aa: CASSRGTGTSYGYTF; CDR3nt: TGTGCCAGCAGCCGAGGGACAGGGACTAGCTATGGCTACACCTTC
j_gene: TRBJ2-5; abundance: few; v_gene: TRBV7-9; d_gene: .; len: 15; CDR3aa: CASTHGWGIKETQYF; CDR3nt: TGTGCCAGCACCCATGGCTGGGGGATTAAAGAGACCCAGTACTTC
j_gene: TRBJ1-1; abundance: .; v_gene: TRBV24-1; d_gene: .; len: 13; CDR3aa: CATSDNMNTEAFF; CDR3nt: TGTGCCACCAGTGATAATATGAACACTGAAGCTTTCTTT
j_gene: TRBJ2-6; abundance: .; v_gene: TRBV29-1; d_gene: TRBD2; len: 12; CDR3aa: CSAGGSANVLTF; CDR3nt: TGCAGCGCGGGGGGGTCCGCCAACGTCCTGACTTTC
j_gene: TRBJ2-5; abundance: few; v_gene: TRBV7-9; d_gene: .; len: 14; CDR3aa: CASSLRGAGETQYF; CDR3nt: TGTGCCAGCAGCTTAAGGGGGGCCGGTGAGACCCAGTACTTC
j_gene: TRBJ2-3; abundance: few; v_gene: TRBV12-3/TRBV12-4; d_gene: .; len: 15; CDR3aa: CATDRPGLPTDTQYF; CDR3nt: TGTGCCACCGATAGACCGGGACTTCCCACAGATACGCAGTATTTT
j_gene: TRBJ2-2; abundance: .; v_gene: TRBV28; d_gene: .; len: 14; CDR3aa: CASSLPTLTGELFF; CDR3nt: TGTGCCAGCAGCCTACCGACACTTACCGGGGAGCTGTTTTTT
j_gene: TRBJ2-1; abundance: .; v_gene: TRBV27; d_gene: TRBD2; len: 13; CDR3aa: CASSRRGGNEQFF; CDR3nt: TGTGCCAGCAGTCGGCGGGGGGGCAATGAGCAGTTCTTC
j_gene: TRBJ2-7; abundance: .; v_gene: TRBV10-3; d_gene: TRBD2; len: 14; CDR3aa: CAISPASGGYEQYF; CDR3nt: TGTGCCATCAGTCCGGCTAGCGGGGGTTACGAGCAGTACTTC
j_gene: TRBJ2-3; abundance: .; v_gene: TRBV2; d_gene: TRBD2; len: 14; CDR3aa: CATRTSGGQIAQYF; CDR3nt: TGTGCCACCCGGACTAGCGGGGGACAGATTGCGCAGTATTTT
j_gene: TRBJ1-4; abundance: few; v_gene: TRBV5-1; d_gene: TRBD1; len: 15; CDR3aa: CASSLTQGAGKKLFF; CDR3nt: TGCGCCAGCAGCTTAACCCAGGGGGCTGGGAAAAAACTGTTTTTT
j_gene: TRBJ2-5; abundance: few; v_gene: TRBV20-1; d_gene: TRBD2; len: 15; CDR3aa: CSATGLAGGSETQYF; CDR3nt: TGCAGTGCTACAGGACTAGCGGGGGGATCAGAGACCCAGTACTTC
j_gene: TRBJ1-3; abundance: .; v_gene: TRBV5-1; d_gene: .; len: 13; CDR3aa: CASSLGQADTIYF; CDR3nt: TGCGCCAGCAGCTTGGGACAGGCGGACACCATATATTTT
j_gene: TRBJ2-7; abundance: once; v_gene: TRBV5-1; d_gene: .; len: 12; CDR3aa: CASSSSKYEQYF; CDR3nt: TGCGCCAGCAGCTCGAGCAAGTACGAGCAGTACTTC
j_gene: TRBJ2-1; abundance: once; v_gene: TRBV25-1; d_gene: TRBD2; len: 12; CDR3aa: CASSERSGRLFF; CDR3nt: TGTGCCAGCAGTGAGCGAAGCGGGAGGCTGTTCTTC
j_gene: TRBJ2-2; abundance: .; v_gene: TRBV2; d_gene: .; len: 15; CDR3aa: CASRIGSQNTGELFF; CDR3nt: TGTGCCAGCAGAATCGGGAGCCAGAACACCGGGGAGCTGTTTTTT
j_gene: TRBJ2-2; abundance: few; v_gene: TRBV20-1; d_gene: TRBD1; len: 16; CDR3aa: CSARLRNRGLTGELFF; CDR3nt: TGCAGTGCTAGACTCAGAAACAGGGGGCTAACCGGGGAGCTGTTTTTT
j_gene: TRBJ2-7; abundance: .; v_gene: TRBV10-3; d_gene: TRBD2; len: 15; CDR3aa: CAISEGTSGPYEQYF; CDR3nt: TGTGCCATCAGTGAGGGGACTAGCGGACCCTACGAGCAGTACTTC
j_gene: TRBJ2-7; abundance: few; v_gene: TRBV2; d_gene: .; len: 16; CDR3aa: CASSVLGLRDPYEQYF; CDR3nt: TGTGCCAGCAGTGTACTCGGGCTTCGCGACCCCTACGAGCAGTACTTC
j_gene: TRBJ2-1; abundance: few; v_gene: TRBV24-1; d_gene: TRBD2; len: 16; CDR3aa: CATSDGSGRRHNEQFF; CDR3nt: TGTGCCACCAGTGATGGAAGCGGGAGGAGGCACAATGAGCAGTTCTTC
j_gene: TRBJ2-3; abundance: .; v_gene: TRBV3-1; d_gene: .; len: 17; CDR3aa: CASSQVVGGRGTDTQYF; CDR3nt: TGTGCCAGCAGCCAAGTGGTCGGCGGAAGGGGCACAGATACGCAGTATTTT
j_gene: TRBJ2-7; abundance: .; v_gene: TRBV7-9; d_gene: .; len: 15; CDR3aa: CASSRGGHSSYEQYF; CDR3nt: TGTGCCAGCAGCCGTGGTGGTCACTCCTCCTACGAGCAGTACTTC
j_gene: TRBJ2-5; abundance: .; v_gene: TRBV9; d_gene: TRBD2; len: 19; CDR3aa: CASSFPIGLAGGQQETQYF; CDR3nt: TGTGCCAGCAGCTTCCCCATAGGGCTAGCGGGGGGCCAACAAGAGACCCAGTACTTC
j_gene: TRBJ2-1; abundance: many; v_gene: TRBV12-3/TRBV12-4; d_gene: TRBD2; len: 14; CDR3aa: CASAPAGGNNEQFF; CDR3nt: TGTGCCAGCGCCCCAGCGGGAGGCAATAATGAGCAGTTCTTC
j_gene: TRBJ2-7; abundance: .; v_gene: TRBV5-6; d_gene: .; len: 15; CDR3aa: CASSPLGIGSYEQYF; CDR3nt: TGTGCCAGCAGCCCCCTAGGGATCGGGAGCTACGAGCAGTACTTC
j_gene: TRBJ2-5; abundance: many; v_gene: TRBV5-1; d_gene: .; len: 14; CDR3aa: CASSWGDRKETQYF; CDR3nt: TGCGCCAGCAGCTGGGGTGACAGGAAAGAGACCCAGTACTTC
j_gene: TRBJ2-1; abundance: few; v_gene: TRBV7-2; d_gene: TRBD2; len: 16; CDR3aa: CASSRRTSGRENEQFF; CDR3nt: TGTGCCAGCAGCCGGCGGACTAGCGGGAGGGAGAATGAGCAGTTCTTC